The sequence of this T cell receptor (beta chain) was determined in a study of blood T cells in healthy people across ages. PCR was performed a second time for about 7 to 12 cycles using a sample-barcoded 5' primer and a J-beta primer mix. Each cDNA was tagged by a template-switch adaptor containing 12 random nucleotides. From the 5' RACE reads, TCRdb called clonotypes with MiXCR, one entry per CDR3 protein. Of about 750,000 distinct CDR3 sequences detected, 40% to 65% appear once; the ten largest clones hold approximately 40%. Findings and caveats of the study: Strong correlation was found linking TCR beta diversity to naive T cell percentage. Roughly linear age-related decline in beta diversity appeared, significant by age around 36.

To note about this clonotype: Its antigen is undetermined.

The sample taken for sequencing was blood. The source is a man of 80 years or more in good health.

CDR3 loop: CAWSVRVSSYEQYF. CDR3 nucleotide sequence: TGTGCCTGGAGTGTAAGGGTCTCCTCCTACGAGCAGTACTTC. The chain combines TRBV30 with TRBJ2-4; D not resolved. The J call may be incorrect, as the DNA end agrees better with TRBJ2-7. There are 14 residues in the CDR3. Per germline, CDR1 GTSNPN and CDR2 SVGIG (reference sequence).